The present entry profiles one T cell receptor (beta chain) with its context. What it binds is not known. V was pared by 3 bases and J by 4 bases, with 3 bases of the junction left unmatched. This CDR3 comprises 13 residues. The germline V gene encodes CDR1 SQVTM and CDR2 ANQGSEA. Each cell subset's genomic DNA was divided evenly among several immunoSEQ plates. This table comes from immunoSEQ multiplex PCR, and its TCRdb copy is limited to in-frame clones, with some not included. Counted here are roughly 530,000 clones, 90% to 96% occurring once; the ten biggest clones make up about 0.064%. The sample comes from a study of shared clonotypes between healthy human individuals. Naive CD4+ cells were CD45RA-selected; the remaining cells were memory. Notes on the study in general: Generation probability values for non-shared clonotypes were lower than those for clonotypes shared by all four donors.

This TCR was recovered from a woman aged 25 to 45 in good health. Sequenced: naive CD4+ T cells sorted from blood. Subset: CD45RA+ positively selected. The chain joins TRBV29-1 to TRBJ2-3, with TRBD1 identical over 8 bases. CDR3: CSVDTGGSDTQYF. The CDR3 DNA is TGCAGCGTTGACACAGGGGGTTCAGATACGCAGTATTTT.